This T cell receptor beta chain was captured in a study of vaccination and CD4 T cells after COVID-19. Concerning this clonotype itself: Antigen specificity is unknown.

Sequence data for DNA of cultured CD4+ T cells were generated by the Oncomine TCR Beta short-read assay. From cultured CD4+ T cells, genomic DNA was extracted. MiXCR, applied by TCRdb to the PCR reads, yields one record per CDR3 protein. Of about 20,000 distinct CDR3 sequences listed, under 25% were seen once; the top ten hold about 8%. As for treatment: roughly ten-day PBMC culture with coronavirus spike peptide pools or control peptides (ViraFEST assay). Cell culture was performed with some 2 million PBMCs per well in the presence of about 9.3 IU/ml IL-2 and roughly 10 ug/ml peptide pools. The specimen was cultured CD4+ T cells from blood. This TCR came from a human donor with COVID-19.

CDR3 amino acids: CASSLRAVLQPQHF. DNA of the CDR3: TGTGCCAGCAGTCTCAGGGCCGTTCTGCAGCCCCAGCATTTT. The chain is built from TRBV28 and TRBJ1-5; maybe TRBD1 (5 bases). The CDR3 runs to 14 residues. Germline lookup yields CDR1 MDHEN and CDR2 SYDVKM. Trimming pared 5 bases from V and 7 bases from J, leaving 15 bases between.